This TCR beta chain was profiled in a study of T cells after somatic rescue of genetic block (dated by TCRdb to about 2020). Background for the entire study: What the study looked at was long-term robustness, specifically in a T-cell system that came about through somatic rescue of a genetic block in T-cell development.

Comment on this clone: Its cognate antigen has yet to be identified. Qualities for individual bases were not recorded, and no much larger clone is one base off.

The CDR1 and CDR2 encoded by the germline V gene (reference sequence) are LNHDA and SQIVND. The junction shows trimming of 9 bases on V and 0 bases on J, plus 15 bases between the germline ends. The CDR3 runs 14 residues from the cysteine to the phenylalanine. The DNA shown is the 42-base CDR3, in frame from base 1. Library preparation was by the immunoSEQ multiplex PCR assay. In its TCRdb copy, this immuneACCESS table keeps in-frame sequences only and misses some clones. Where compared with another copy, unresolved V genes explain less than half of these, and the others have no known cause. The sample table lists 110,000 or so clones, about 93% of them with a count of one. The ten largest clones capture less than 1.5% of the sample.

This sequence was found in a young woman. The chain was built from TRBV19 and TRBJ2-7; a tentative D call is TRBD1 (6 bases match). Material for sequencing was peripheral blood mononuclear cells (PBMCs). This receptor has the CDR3 CASTQGSSSYEQYF. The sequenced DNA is TGTGCCAGCACCCAGGGGTCGAGCTCCTACGAGCAGTACTTC.